The 5 T cell receptor beta chains in this list originate from one sample, sequenced in a study of technical replicates of blood from a handful of donors. The table came from immunoSEQ multiplex PCR; TCRdb's copy has only in-frame clones and leaves some out. Among approximately 99,000 clones, roughly 96% were seen once, and the ten largest hold about 0.38%. Sequencing input: T cells isolated from PBMCs. These receptors were collected from a human donor in good health.

Only a few counts were recorded for this clone. CDR3 sequence reads: CASIRLAGGTDTQYF. The CDR3 coding sequence is TGTGCCAGCATTAGACTAGCGGGAGGGACAGATACGCAGTATTTT. V usage is TRBV2 and J usage is TRBJ2-3; 14 bases map to TRBD2. The CDR3 runs to 15 residues. Trimming took 7 bases from V and 3 from J; bases not matched to a gene: 3. CDR1 is SNHLY and CDR2 is FYNNEI in the germline V gene.

CDR3 bases: TGCGCCAGCAGCTCGGGACAACGCACAGATACGCAGTATTTT. Translated, it gives CASSSGQRTDTQYF. V gene TRBV5-1 combines with J gene TRBJ2-3; a possible D gene is TRBD1 (6 bases). Trimming shortened V by 3 bases and J by 1 base, and 9 bases separated the two germline ends. The CDR3 is made up of 14 amino acids. CDR1 and CDR2 from the germline V gene are SGHRS and YFSETQ.

The chain joins TRBV4-2 to TRBJ2-7; 7 bases are a match to TRBD1. Germline-derived CDR1 and CDR2 are LGHNA and YNFKEQ. V dropped 1 base and J dropped 0; count of bases not matched to a gene: 3. This CDR3 is 15 amino acids long. The CDR3 region is CASSQGRQGSYEQYF. As DNA, the CDR3 is TGTGCCAGCAGCCAAGGCCGACAGGGCTCCTACGAGCAGTACTTC.

The chain combines TRBV4-2 with TRBJ2-7; tentative D call: TRBD2 (7 bases). V dropped 1 base and J dropped 2 bases, with 15 bases sitting between them. CDR1 is LGHNA and CDR2 is YNFKEQ in the germline V gene. CDR3 length: 16 residues. In DNA, the CDR3 is TGTGCCAGCAGCCAAGTTGGGGGGGCAGGGGCCTACGAGCAGTACTTC. Translated: CASSQVGGAGAYEQYF.

The chain recombines TRBV13 with TRBJ1-1; D is uncertain. Per the germline V gene, CDR1 is PRHDT and CDR2 is FYEKMQ (reference sequence). The CDR3 spans 15 residues. V shed 5 bases and J shed 4 bases, with 17 bases lying between them. Written as DNA, the CDR3 is TGTGCCAGCAGCCCCAAGTTGACTCGCGGCACTGAAGCTTTCTTT. It is translated as CASSPKLTRGTEAFF.